The sequence of this T cell receptor (beta chain) was determined in a study of blood T cell repertoires in COVID-19. Authors' processing steps: How many nucleated cells were present was estimated from reference gene primer amplification. TCRdb's table, derived via immunoSEQ multiplex PCR, lists solely in-frame clones and lacks some. That table furnishes V, J and clone size, whereas the DNA furnished D and trimming. The repertoire includes hundreds of thousands of clones, 88% of them detected once, and 0.99% sits in the top ten. Sequenced sample: peripheral blood. The sequence came from a woman between 40 and 55 years old who had recovered from COVID-19.

The CDR3 coding sequence is TGCGCCAGCAGCCAAGGTCGGTCCGGCAATCAGCCCCAGCATTTT. Translated: CASSQGRSGNQPQHF. The chain carries TRBV4-3 and TRBJ1-5; D is unresolved. The CDR3 contains 15 residues. V was trimmed by 1 base and J by 2 bases, leaving 9 bases between them. Germline V gene lookup returns CDR1 LGHNA and CDR2 YSLEER.